This TCR beta chain was captured in a study of monozygotic twins with inflammatory bowel disease. Study observations and caveats: TCRbeta diversity (inverse Simpson) was lower in IBD patients than in healthy co-twins. Researchers report that IBD patients shared fewer clonotypes with others than healthy twins, especially amid disease activity. Different T cell subtypes could not be distinguished.

The CDR3 runs to 15 residues. A template switching step added UMIs, each with a 6-nucleotide sample barcode. Each CDR3 protein gets one entry in TCRdb, which reprocessed the 5' RACE reads and gives no DNA. Recorded here are about 300,000 distinct CDR3 sequences; the top ten clones represent about 5%. A word on this clonotype: Its antigen remains unidentified.

The gene calls are TRBV12-3 or TRBV12-4 and TRBJ2-7; the TCRdb call, TRBD1, lacks DNA for checking. This sequence was found in a human donor with ulcerative colitis or Crohn's disease, or a healthy co-twin of an affected twin (not recorded which). The specimen was blood. CDR3 sequence reads: CASSSYRGGDSEQYF.